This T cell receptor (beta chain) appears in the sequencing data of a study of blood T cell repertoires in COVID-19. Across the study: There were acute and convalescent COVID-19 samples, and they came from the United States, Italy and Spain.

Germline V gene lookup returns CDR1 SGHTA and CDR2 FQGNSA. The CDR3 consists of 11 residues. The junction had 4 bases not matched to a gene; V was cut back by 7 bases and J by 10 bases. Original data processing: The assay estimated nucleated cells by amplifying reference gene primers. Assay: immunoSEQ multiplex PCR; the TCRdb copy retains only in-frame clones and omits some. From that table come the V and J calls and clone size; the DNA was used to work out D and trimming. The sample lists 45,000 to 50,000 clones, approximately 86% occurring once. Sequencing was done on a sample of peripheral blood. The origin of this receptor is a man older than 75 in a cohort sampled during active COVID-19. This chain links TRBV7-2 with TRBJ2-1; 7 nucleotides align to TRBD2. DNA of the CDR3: TGTGCCAGCATGACTAGCCCAGAGCAGTTCTTC. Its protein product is CASMTSPEQFF.